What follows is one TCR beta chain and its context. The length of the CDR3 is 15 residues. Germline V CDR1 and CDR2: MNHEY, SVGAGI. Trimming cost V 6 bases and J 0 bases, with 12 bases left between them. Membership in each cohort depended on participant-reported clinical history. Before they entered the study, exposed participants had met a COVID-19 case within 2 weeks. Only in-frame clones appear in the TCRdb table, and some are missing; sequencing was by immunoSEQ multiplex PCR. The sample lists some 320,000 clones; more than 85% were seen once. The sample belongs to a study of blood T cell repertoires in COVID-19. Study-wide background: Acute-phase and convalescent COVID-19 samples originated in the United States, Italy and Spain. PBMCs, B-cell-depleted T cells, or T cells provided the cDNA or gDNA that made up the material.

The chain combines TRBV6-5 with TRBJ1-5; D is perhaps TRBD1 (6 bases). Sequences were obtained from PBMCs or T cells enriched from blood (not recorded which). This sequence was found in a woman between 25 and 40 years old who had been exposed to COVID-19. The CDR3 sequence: CASRRTAYSNQPQHF. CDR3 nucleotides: TGTGCCAGCAGAAGGACAGCATATAGCAATCAGCCCCAGCATTTT.